The present entry profiles one T cell receptor (beta chain) with its context. This clonotype appeared a few times. It has no known antigen specificity. No quality values exist for individual bases; no much larger clone is one base distant. These data come from a study of identical twins (dated by TCRdb to about 2016). With regard to the full study: TCR alpha and beta repertoires from monozygotic twins, unrelated adults of various ages and cord blood were deep-sequenced to test whether fetal clonotypes persist. Replicate twin experiments were performed at different times using different library preparation protocols to rule out contamination. Study-wide conclusions, independent of this receptor: Out-of-frame TCR alpha sequences shared between twins showed an excess of low generation-probability sequences compared with coincidental sharing between unrelated individuals. Zero-insertion analyses could be partly confounded by invariant T cells such as MAIT and iNKT, although diverse VJ usage argued against such confounding for most clonotypes. Fewer insertions were carried by abundant cord blood beta clonotypes; a weaker similar trend was observed in young adult naive repertoires, while no such trend was observed in memory repertoires. Conclusions relied on cross-sectional statistical analysis, since the same donors could not be followed over many years. Excess twin sharing in beta out-of-frame sequences was weaker because fewer shared sequences lowered the signal-to-noise ratio. In monozygotic twins, recombination models systematically underestimated out-of-frame TCR alpha sharing, but the models matched the sharing seen between unrelated individuals.

From the germline V gene, CDR1 is SGHDN and CDR2 is FVKESK. The CDR3 measures 14 amino acids from cysteine to phenylalanine. Of the read, only the CDR3 DNA is kept; its 42 bases are in frame from base 1. Trimming removed 4 bases from V and 5 bases from J, leaving 12 bases between the germline ends. Every donor in the study was a healthy Caucasian. Three pairs of female monozygotic twins, all aged 18 to 29 years, were included in the twin cohort. CD4+ and CD8+ T cell populations were isolated with positive isolation kits from Invitrogen. The library was obtained by 5' RACE. The sample was run on an Illumina HiSeq 2000. Template switching added a universal primer binding site, and the final cDNA carried a unique molecular identifier that allowed TCR cDNA molecules to be counted accurately. Specific primers in the conserved constant-segment region were used to synthesize first-strand cDNA for TCR alpha and beta chains. Each cDNA library was double barcoded, with a SMART-Mk sample barcode plus Illumina barcodes, to control for contamination. TruSeq adapter sequences along with Illumina sample barcodes were introduced in two successive PCR steps. The Illumina HiSeq platform was used with custom primers to sequence TCR alpha and beta cDNA libraries. From the authors' description of their analysis: Unique molecular identifiers were extracted from raw reads with MiGEC, and CDR3 positions were determined with MiXCR. For each individual, recombination models were inferred using an EM algorithm with the repgenHMM and IGoR tools. The analysis of shared clonotypes was done with the tcR package in R, with sharing normalized by the product of cloneset sizes. To study raw recombination without the effects of thymic and clonal selection, out-of-frame nonproductive sequences were analyzed. TCRdb itself trimmed the public reads at Q25 with fastp, ran MiXCR and retained productive beta chains. Each CDR3 protein appears once, grouped with its most common genes and DNA. TCRdb's processing, not the authors' own work, is the source of the V and J calls. The sample table contains 230,000 or so distinct CDR3 sequences; only one count was recorded for roughly 8% of them. The leading ten clones occupy over 2.5% of the sample.

These data were also filed under a second study, of yellow fever vaccine responses in identical twins. Drawing on the second study: The T cell response to vaccination in identical twins was reported by the authors to appear partly convergent and partly personalized. The study precisely tracked vaccine-responding T cell clones in identical twins.

What was sequenced was CD8+ T cells sorted from blood. The chain is encoded by TRBV14 joined to TRBJ2-1; TRBD1 is a weak D gene call, 6 bases matching. The receptor's source is a young woman in good health. The DNA sequence is given as TGTGCCAGCAGCCCCTGGGGGCGGGACAATGAGCAGTTCTTC. Its translation reads: CASSPWGRDNEQFF. The full variable domain, completed from the reference TRBV14 and TRBJ2-1 proteins outside the CDR3, reads EAGVTQFPSHSVIEKGQTVTLRCDPISGHDNLYWYRRVMGKEIKFLLHFVKESKQDESGMPNNRFLAERTGGTYSTLKVQPAELEDSGVYFCASSPWGRDNEQFFGPGTRLTVL.